The 29 T cell receptor beta chains in this list originate from one sample, sequenced in a study of CD8 T cells in ankylosing spondylitis. MiXCR was run by TCRdb on the 5' RACE reads, yielding one entry per CDR3 protein. The table lists under 150,000 distinct CDR3 sequences, 7% to 10% of them singletons, with approximately 7% in the top ten. Sequencing was performed on synovial fluid, either unsorted or a sorted T cell fraction (not recorded which). These receptors all come from a male donor with ankylosing spondylitis.

This clonotype was recorded many times. This chain links TRBV28 with TRBJ1-3; D is perhaps TRBD1 (5 bases). Germline loops: CDR1 MDHEN, CDR2 SYDVKM. This CDR3 has 16 amino acids. The V and J ends lost 3 bases and 2 bases respectively, with 14 bases between them. CDR3: CASSFSGTLAGNTIYF. Written as DNA, the CDR3 is TGTGCCAGCAGTTTTTCCGGGACTTTGGCTGGAAACACCATATATTTT.

This clonotype was detected many times. The chain links TRBV4-3 to TRBJ2-2; 11 bases agree with TRBD2. The CDR3 totals 17 residues. V dropped 3 bases and J dropped 7; count of bases not matched to a gene: 10. Per germline, CDR1 LGHNA and CDR2 YSLEER. The CDR3 region has the DNA TGCGCCAGCAGCCACGGGACTAGCGGAGACCTACTCGGGGAGCTGTTTTTT. This codes for CASSHGTSGDLLGELFF.

In this sample, this clonotype turned up many times. The chain has TRBV29-1 and TRBJ2-3; tentative D call: TRBD2 (5 bases). V gave up 6 bases and J gave up 2 bases, with 15 bases separating them. Germline CDR1 reads SQVTM; CDR2 reads ANQGSEA. This CDR3 is 14 amino acids long. CDR3 in DNA: TGCAGCGTCCTTGAGAAGCGGTTCACAGATACGCAGTATTTT. This codes for CSVLEKRFTDTQYF.

The chain uses TRBV5-1 and TRBJ2-1, with 8 bases aligning to TRBD2. The CDR3 extends over 16 amino acids. Trimming took 4 bases from V and 8 from J; bases not matched to a gene: 14. Germline V gene data show CDR1 as SGHRS and CDR2 as YFSETQ. The CDR3 nucleotides read TGCGCCAGCAGCCGCAATTGGGGACTAGGTAGGGATGAGCAGTTCTTC. Its translation: CASSRNWGLGRDEQFF.

The CDR3 protein is CAISPGTAAEQYF. CDR3 in DNA: TGTGCCATCAGCCCCGGGACAGCGGCCGAGCAGTACTTC. The chain uses TRBV10-3 and TRBJ2-7, with 7 bases that match TRBD1. Germline lookup yields CDR1 ENHRY and CDR2 SYGVKD. V was clipped by 6 bases and J by 6 bases; unmatched bases: 8. The CDR3 extends over 13 amino acids.

This clonotype was seen a handful of times. This rearrangement joins TRBV6-5 to TRBJ2-7, with D perhaps TRBD1 or TRBD2 (5 bases each). CDR1 and CDR2 from the germline V gene are MNHEY and SVGAGI. CDR3 length equals 15 residues. The germline V and J ends were trimmed by 2 bases and 2 bases, with 13 bases remaining between them. The DNA for the CDR3 is TGTGCCAGCAGTTACCTGGGACCGGATGCCTACGAGCAGTACTTC. Protein sequence: CASSYLGPDAYEQYF.

A few counts support this clonotype. The V gene is TRBV6-1, the J gene TRBJ2-1, with unresolved D. The V gene's germline CDR1 is MNHNS and CDR2 SASEGT. This CDR3 contains 13 residues. The ends were cut back, 10 bases at V and 5 bases at J, with 15 bases in the middle. As DNA, the CDR3 is TGTGCCACCTTAGGAGCGACCCACAATGAGCAGTTCTTC. The encoded protein is CATLGATHNEQFF.

This clonotype has just a few counts. The V gene is TRBV3-1, the J gene TRBJ1-5, with D possibly TRBD1 on 5 matching bases. Germline V gives CDR1 LGHDT, CDR2 YNNKEL (reference sequence). The CDR3 length is 13 residues. Trimming took off 3 bases at V and 7 bases at J, with 10 bases between the two ends. CDR3 residues: CASSQGPRQPQHF. The CDR3 DNA sequence: TGTGCCAGCAGCCAGGGACCCCGGCAGCCCCAGCATTTT.

The V and J genes are TRBV2 and TRBJ1-1, with no clear D. The CDR3 spans 13 residues. Trimming pared 4 bases from V and 5 bases from J, leaving 11 bases between. From germline, CDR1 is SNHLY and CDR2 FYNNEI. CDR3 DNA sequence: TGTGCCAGCAGTGGGAATAGTCAGACTGAAGCTTTCTTT. As protein: CASSGNSQTEAFF.

This clonotype was counted many times. The V call is TRBV25-1, the J call TRBJ2-1; D might be TRBD1 (6 bases). In germline, CDR1 is MGHDK, CDR2 SYGVNS. The CDR3 runs 13 residues. V was shortened by 8 bases and J by 7 bases, with 15 bases between the two germline ends. The CDR3: CASSEGVLNEQFF. CDR3 in DNA: TGTGCCAGCTCCGAGGGGGTGCTGAATGAGCAGTTCTTC.

This chain joins TRBV6-5 and TRBJ2-2; TRBD2 matches at 11 bases. The CDR3 sequence is 19 residues long. CDR1 MNHEY and CDR2 SVGAGI come from the germline V gene. Trimming removed 0 bases from V and 0 bases from J; junction bases left unmatched: 6. CDR3 in DNA: TGTGCCAGCAGTTACTCGAAGGGACTAGCGGTCGCGAACACCGGGGAGCTGTTTTTT. This encodes CASSYSKGLAVANTGELFF.

This clonotype was detected many times. The rearrangement links TRBV7-2 to TRBJ2-3; 10 bases are shared with TRBD1. The CDR3 is made up of 15 amino acids. Germline-derived CDR1 and CDR2 are SGHTA and FQGNSA. Losses at the gene ends were 3 bases for V and 5 bases for J; bases not matched to a gene: 5. CDR3 in amino acids: CASSLTGTGEDTQYF. The CDR3 DNA reads TGTGCCAGCAGCTTGACCGGGACAGGGGAAGATACGCAGTATTTT.

This clonotype was observed a single time. This chain uses TRBV5-1 with TRBJ2-7; D uncertain. Trimming took off 2 bases at V and 3 bases at J, with 6 bases between the two ends. The CDR3 has 12 residues. The V gene's germline CDR1 is SGHRS and CDR2 YFSETQ. The CDR3: CASSFDNYEQYF. The CDR3 nucleotides read TGCGCCAGCAGCTTTGACAACTACGAGCAGTACTTC.

V gene TRBV18 combines with J gene TRBJ1-2; D call uncertain. The V end lost 5 bases, the J end lost 2 bases, and 9 bases lay between the germline ends. From germline, CDR1 is KGHSH and CDR2 LQKENI. The CDR3 spans 13 residues. CDR3 in DNA: TGTGCCAGCTCAGCCGGGTCCAACTATGGCTACACCTTC. Translating it yields CASSAGSNYGYTF.

This clonotype has ten or more counts. The rearrangement joins TRBV7-2 to TRBJ1-5; D gene ambiguous. The CDR3 is 14 residues long. Germline V gene data show CDR1 as SGHTA and CDR2 as FQGNSA. The V and J ends lost 5 bases and 5 bases respectively, with 13 bases between them. As DNA, the CDR3 is TGTGCCAGCAGCCCAGTAGTTGGGGATCAGCCCCAGCATTTT. Residues: CASSPVVGDQPQHF.

This clonotype was detected many times. V gene TRBV29-1 combines with J gene TRBJ2-7; maybe TRBD1 (6 bases). V was pared by 3 bases and J by 5 bases, with 11 bases between. The CDR3 has 12 residues. Germline assignment: CDR1 SQVTM and CDR2 ANQGSEA. CDR3 sequence reads: CSVDVQGNEQYF. The CDR3 DNA is TGCAGCGTTGATGTACAGGGAAACGAGCAGTACTTC.

At least ten counts were recorded for this clonotype. The chain links TRBV5-6 to TRBJ1-4, with a tentative D call TRBD1 (5 bases). There are 13 residues in the CDR3. Germline loops: CDR1 SGHDT, CDR2 YYEEEE. V was pared by 0 bases and J by 5 bases, with 5 bases between. CDR3 residues: CASSLGTNEKLFF. Written as DNA, the CDR3 is TGTGCCAGCAGCTTGGGGACAAATGAAAAACTGTTTTTT. Using reference TRBV5-6 and TRBJ1-4 for the parts outside the CDR3, the full variable domain is DAGVTQSPTHLIKTRGQQVTLRCSPKSGHDTVSWYQQALGQGPQFIFQYYEEEERQRGNFPDRFSGHQFPNYSSELNVNALLLGDSALYLCASSLGTNEKLFFGSGTQLSVL.

The J gene is TRBJ2-1, the V gene TRBV27; TRBD2 is a possible D gene (6 bases). The germline CDR1 and CDR2 sequences are MNHEY and SMNVEV (reference sequence). V gave up 6 bases and J gave up 10 bases, with 25 bases separating them. This CDR3 comprises 16 residues. CDR3 bases: TGTGCCAGCAGGACCTCCGGGACTCGGGGAGGTGAGGAGCAGTTCTTC. Amino acids: CASRTSGTRGGEEQFF.

In this sample, this clonotype turned up a few times. The rearrangement links TRBV5-6 to TRBJ2-1; 9 bases are shared with TRBD1. This CDR3 comprises 14 residues. The germline gives CDR1 SGHDT, CDR2 YYEEEE. The V gene end was trimmed by 7 bases and the J gene end by 9 bases; junction bases not matched to a gene: 11. In DNA form, the CDR3 reads TGTGCCAGCCCCCTCCCGGGACAGGGATGTGAGCAGTTCTTC. This gives the protein CASPLPGQGCEQFF.

The gene calls are TRBV28 and TRBJ1-5, with TRBD1 as a possible D gene (5 bases). The CDR3 loop spans 12 amino acids. V dropped 4 bases and J dropped 11 bases, with 12 bases sitting between them. Germline lookup yields CDR1 MDHEN and CDR2 SYDVKM. In DNA, the CDR3 is TGTGCCAGCAGTTCGGGACTGTCAGCCCAGCATTTT. Its translation is CASSSGLSAQHF. Together with reference TRBV28 and TRBJ1-5, the CDR3 gives the full variable domain: DVKVTQSSRYLVKRTGEKVFLECVQDMDHENMFWYRQDPGLGLRLIYFSYDVKMKEKGDIPEGYSVSREKKERFSLILESASTNQTSMYLCASSSGLSAQHFGDGTRLSIL.

This clonotype was seen at least ten times. The rearrangement uses TRBV7-2 and TRBJ2-2; D assignment may be TRBD1 or TRBD2 (5 bases each). The CDR3 spans 13 residues. The V gene's germline CDR1 is SGHTA and CDR2 FQGNSA. V lost 5 bases to trimming and J lost 6 bases, with 10 bases between them. Here the CDR3 DNA reads TGTGCCAGCAGCAACCGGGACGCCGGGGAGCTGTTTTTT. Its translation: CASSNRDAGELFF.

This clonotype was detected only a few times. The chain joins TRBV27 to TRBJ2-2; the D gene is possibly TRBD2 (8 bases). V was pared by 6 bases and J by 7 bases, with 18 bases between. The V gene's germline CDR1 is MNHEY and CDR2 SMNVEV (reference sequence). The CDR3 runs to 15 residues. The CDR3 DNA is TGTGCCAGCAGCCACGGGAGGGGGCATGGCGGGGAGCTGTTTTTT. Protein sequence: CASSHGRGHGGELFF.

This clonotype has just a few counts. This chain links TRBV11-2 with TRBJ1-6; TRBD1 might be the D (5 bases). Germline values: CDR1 SGHAT, CDR2 FQNNGV. The CDR3 has 14 amino acids. The germline V and J ends were trimmed by 6 bases and 5 bases, with 11 bases remaining between them. CDR3 in amino acids: CASSRGRNNSPLHF. The CDR3 DNA reads TGTGCCAGCAGTAGGGGCAGAAATAATTCACCCCTCCACTTT. Based on the CDR3 plus reference TRBV11-2 and TRBJ1-6, the full variable domain is EAGVAQSPRYKIIEKRQSVAFWCNPISGHATLYWYQQILGQGPKLLIQFQNNGVVDDSQLPKDRFSAERLKGVDSTLKIQPAKLEDSAVYLCASSRGRNNSPLHFGNGTRLTVT.

The sample holds many counts of this clonotype. The V call is TRBV24-1, the J call TRBJ2-7; maybe TRBD1 (6 bases). The CDR3 loop spans 15 amino acids. From germline, CDR1 is KGHDR and CDR2 SFDVKD. V was pared by 3 bases and J by 5 bases, with 16 bases between. CDR3 in amino acids: CATSDPSLQGDEQYF. In DNA, the CDR3 is TGTGCCACCAGTGATCCCTCCTTACAGGGAGACGAGCAGTACTTC.

The V gene is TRBV6-2 or TRBV6-3, the J gene TRBJ2-1; 9 bases align to TRBD2. The CDR3 has 16 residues. Germline CDR1 and CDR2: MNHEY and SVGEGT. With 7 bases clipped from V and 7 bases from J, the junction kept 14 bases outside the gene matches. The CDR3 DNA reads as TGTGCCAGCAAACCTCCCATAGCGGGAGTAGATAATGAGCAGTTCTTC. It yields the protein CASKPPIAGVDNEQFF.

This clonotype was seen more than once but under ten times. The V call is TRBV29-1, the J call TRBJ2-7; 7 bases are a match to TRBD2. This CDR3 has 12 residues. J gave up 7 bases and V 4 bases, and 7 bases lay outside the gene matches. The germline V gene encodes CDR1 SQVTM and CDR2 ANQGSEA. CDR3 coding DNA: TGCAGCGTTGGGGGAGGGATATCGGAGCAGTACTTC. As protein: CSVGGGISEQYF.

This clonotype occurred a few times. V is TRBV25-1 and J is TRBJ1-4, with D perhaps TRBD1 (5 bases). The CDR3 spans 15 residues. V shed 2 bases and J shed 7 bases, with 14 bases lying between them. CDR1 MGHDK and CDR2 SYGVNS come from the germline V gene. The CDR3 DNA is TGTGCCAGCAGTGAAGGGGGGGTCGGGAGTGAAAAACTGTTTTTT. It translates to CASSEGGVGSEKLFF.

The V gene is TRBV28, the J gene TRBJ2-1, with a possible D match to TRBD1 (6 bases). The CDR3 has 15 residues. V was clipped by 5 bases and J by 0 bases, with 11 bases between them. Per germline, CDR1 MDHEN and CDR2 SYDVKM. CDR3: CASSPGHSSYNEQFF. DNA for the CDR3: TGTGCCAGCAGTCCGGGACATTCCTCCTACAATGAGCAGTTCTTC.

This clonotype showed up just a few times. The V and J genes are TRBV7-9 and TRBJ2-7; D is ambiguous. CDR1 is SEHNR, CDR2 FQNEAQ, per germline (reference sequence). This CDR3 contains 11 residues. With 8 bases removed from V and 1 base from J, the gap between germline ends came to 6 bases. DNA for the CDR3: TGTGCCAGCCAAGGGTCCTACGAGCAGTACTTC. The encoded protein is CASQGSYEQYF.